The next 10 T cell receptor beta chains were all read from a single sample in a study of control samples from healthy donors and cancer patients. Here immunoSEQ multiplex PCR was the method, and the copy in TCRdb shows in-frame clones only, minus some. The top ten hold more than 1.5% of the sample, which has about 130,000 clones, about 88% seen once. Specimen: blood. The receptors were gathered from a man aged 18 to 30 in good health.

This CDR3 reads CASNEDRAPRNYGYTF. As DNA, the CDR3 is TGTGCCAGCAACGAAGACAGGGCGCCCCGTAACTATGGCTACACCTTC. The V gene is TRBV5-4, the J gene TRBJ1-2; 7 positions agree with TRBD1. The V gene end was trimmed by 6 bases and the J gene end by 1 base; junction bases not matched to a gene: 12. The CDR3 runs 16 residues. CDR1 SGHNT and CDR2 YYREEE come from the germline V gene (reference sequence).

The rearrangement joins TRBV10-3 to TRBJ2-1, with a possible D match to TRBD2 (6 bases). Trimming cost V 7 bases and J 5 bases, with 15 bases left between them. Germline-derived CDR1 and CDR2 are ENHRY and SYGVKD. CDR3 length: 14 residues. The CDR3 nucleotides are TGTGCCATCAATCGGGCGGGGAACAACAATGAGCAGTTCTTC. Translating it yields CAINRAGNNNEQFF.

This sequence joins TRBV3-1 (or the pseudogene TRBV3-2) and TRBJ2-1, with a weak D call TRBD2 (6 bases). CDR1 LGHDT and CDR2 YNNKEL come from the germline V gene (reference sequence). The CDR3 sequence is 14 residues long. The V end lost 4 bases, the J end lost 4 bases, and 11 bases lay between the germline ends. In DNA form, the CDR3 reads TGTGCCAGCAGCCGGGAGGTTAGATACAATGAGCAGTTCTTC. Protein product: CASSREVRYNEQFF.

The J gene is TRBJ2-2, the V gene TRBV5-1; 8 bases fit TRBD2. Trimming took 0 bases from V and 6 from J; bases not matched to a gene: 4. CDR1 is SGHRS and CDR2 is YFSETQ in the germline V gene. There are 15 residues in the CDR3. The chain's CDR3 is CASSLDDGGAGELFF. Written as DNA, the CDR3 is TGCGCCAGCAGCTTGGACGACGGGGGGGCCGGGGAGCTGTTTTTT.

The chain couples TRBV2 to TRBJ2-6, with 7 positions matching TRBD1. The V and J ends lost 7 bases and 2 bases, in that order; junction bases with no gene match: 11. This CDR3 spans 17 amino acids. CDR1 and CDR2 (germline): SNHLY, FYNNEI. CDR3 loop: CASNRRQGQTGANVLTF. DNA of the CDR3: TGTGCCAGCAACAGACGACAGGGACAGACTGGGGCCAACGTCCTGACTTTC.

This chain joins TRBV5-1 and TRBJ2-7; the D is unclear. Trimming removed 4 bases from V and 0 bases from J, with 8 bases in between. This CDR3 comprises 13 residues. Germline CDR1 reads SGHRS; CDR2 reads YFSETQ. The CDR3 here is CASSLLASYEQYF. In nucleotides, the CDR3 is TGCGCCAGCAGCCTACTGGCCTCCTACGAGCAGTACTTC.

The chain is built from TRBV19 and TRBJ2-3; D is undetermined. Trimming removed 5 bases from V and 0 bases from J, with 9 bases in between. Germline CDR1 LNHDA, CDR2 SQIVND (reference sequence). The length of the CDR3 is 14 residues. CDR3 amino acids: CASSATGSTDTQYF. The CDR3 DNA reads TGTGCCAGTAGTGCGACGGGTAGCACAGATACGCAGTATTTT. Variable domain in full (rest from reference TRBV19 and TRBJ2-3): DGGITQSPKYLFRKEGQNVTLSCEQNLNHDAMYWYRQDPGQGLRLIYYSQIVNDFQKGDIAEGYSVSREKKESFPLTVTSAQKNPTAFYLCASSATGSTDTQYFGPGTRLTVL.

This clone was seen a few times. This chain uses TRBV11-1 with TRBJ1-1; TRBD1 might be the D (5 bases). Germline-derived CDR1 and CDR2 are SGHAT and FQDESV (reference sequence). V lost 3 bases and J 5 bases, leaving 10 bases between the germline ends. The CDR3 consists of 13 residues. The CDR3: CASSFRRGTEAFF. Here the CDR3 DNA reads TGTGCCAGCAGCTTCAGAAGGGGAACTGAAGCTTTCTTT.

Here the CDR3 DNA reads TGTGCCAGCAGCCTAAAGGGCGCCGCCGGGACTAGCGGGAGCCTGGGCAATGAGCAGTTCTTC. Amino acid sequence: CASSLKGAAGTSGSLGNEQFF. This chain uses TRBV27 with TRBJ2-1, with TRBD2 identical over 14 bases. Per the germline V gene, CDR1 is MNHEY and CDR2 is SMNVEV (reference sequence). Trimming removed 6 bases from V and 6 bases from J; junction bases left unmatched: 22. This CDR3 comprises 21 residues.

This rearrangement joins TRBV24-1 to TRBJ2-2; no reliable D call. Germline loops: CDR1 KGHDR, CDR2 SFDVKD. V was trimmed by 2 bases and J by 3 bases, leaving 9 bases between them. The CDR3 is made up of 15 amino acids. CDR3 bases: TGTGCCACCAGTGATTCCGGGCGGCACACCGGGGAGCTGTTTTTT. Translation: CATSDSGRHTGELFF.